This is a list of T cell receptor beta chains from one sample in a study of T cells after yellow fever vaccination. TCRdb used MiXCR to reprocess the 5' RACE reads, holding one entry per CDR3 protein. The sample includes under 600,000 distinct CDR3 sequences, about 13% of them seen just once. The sequencing here drew on PBMCs, taken on the day of the yellow fever booster vaccination. These TCRs come from a young man who received the YFV17D yellow fever vaccine. Each CDR3 is given with its conserved first and last residue. A D gene is named only where the DNA matches it firmly. For some rows the clone size is stated as once, few or many, or as a class when expanded; others skip it.

d_gene: NA; abundance: NA; j_gene: TRBJ2-4; v_gene: TRBV29-1; CDR3aa: CSVPTEEHRLAKNIQYF; CDR3nt: TGCAGCGTCCCGACGGAGGAACACCGTCTAGCCAAAAACATTCAGTACTTC
d_gene: TRBD2; abundance: NA; j_gene: TRBJ2-3; v_gene: TRBV12-3/TRBV12-4; CDR3aa: CASSLRLSSGRADTQYF; CDR3nt: TGTGCCAGCAGCTTGCGTCTTTCTAGCGGGAGAGCAGATACGCAGTATTTT
d_gene: NA; abundance: NA; j_gene: TRBJ2-7; v_gene: TRBV21-1; CDR3aa: CASSKTTEQYF; CDR3nt: TGTGCCAGCAGCAAGACGACCGAGCAGTACTTC
d_gene: TRBD2; abundance: few; j_gene: TRBJ2-1; v_gene: TRBV20-1; CDR3aa: CSASTSGRKSYNEQFF; CDR3nt: TGCAGTGCTAGCACTAGCGGGAGGAAATCCTACAATGAGCAGTTCTTC
d_gene: NA; abundance: few; j_gene: TRBJ2-4; v_gene: TRBV11-2; CDR3aa: CASSSTGDYSEQYF; CDR3nt: TGTGCCAGCAGCTCTACAGGGGACTACTCTGAACAGTACTTC
d_gene: NA; abundance: NA; j_gene: TRBJ2-7; v_gene: TRBV5-1; CDR3aa: CASRAVSGPNYEQYF; CDR3nt: TGCGCCAGCAGGGCGGTGTCCGGGCCCAACTACGAGCAGTACTTC
d_gene: TRBD1; abundance: NA; j_gene: TRBJ2-1; v_gene: TRBV15; CDR3aa: CATSMDRANEQFF; CDR3nt: TGTGCCACCAGCATGGACAGGGCCAATGAGCAGTTCTTC
d_gene: TRBD2; abundance: NA; j_gene: TRBJ2-3; v_gene: TRBV12-3/TRBV12-4; CDR3aa: CASSPGLAGVTDTQYF; CDR3nt: TGTGCCAGCAGTCCGGGACTAGCGGGGGTCACAGATACGCAGTATTTT
d_gene: NA; abundance: many; j_gene: TRBJ1-3; v_gene: TRBV20-1; CDR3aa: CSARDPRSSGNTIYF; CDR3nt: TGCAGTGCTAGAGATCCCAGGAGCTCTGGAAACACCATATATTTT
d_gene: TRBD2; abundance: many; j_gene: TRBJ2-2; v_gene: TRBV5-1; CDR3aa: CASSLAGGSTGELFF; CDR3nt: TGCGCCAGCAGCTTAGCGGGAGGTTCCACCGGGGAGCTGTTTTTT
d_gene: TRBD2; abundance: few; j_gene: TRBJ2-3; v_gene: TRBV6-2/TRBV6-3; CDR3aa: CASSRTSGSYDTQYF; CDR3nt: TGTGCCAGCAGTAGGACTAGCGGGAGTTACGATACGCAGTATTTT
d_gene: NA; abundance: many; j_gene: TRBJ2-5; v_gene: TRBV6-2/TRBV6-3; CDR3aa: CASSYSPARKTQYF; CDR3nt: TGTGCCAGCAGTTACTCTCCAGCGAGGAAGACCCAGTACTTC
d_gene: TRBD1; abundance: NA; j_gene: TRBJ2-1; v_gene: TRBV20-1; CDR3aa: CSAWDRGDHEQFF; CDR3nt: TGCAGTGCTTGGGACAGGGGAGATCATGAGCAGTTCTTC
d_gene: NA; abundance: NA; j_gene: TRBJ2-1; v_gene: TRBV4-3; CDR3aa: CASSREIETTLYNEQFF; CDR3nt: TGCGCCAGCAGCCGAGAGATCGAAACGACTCTTTACAATGAGCAGTTCTTC
d_gene: TRBD2; abundance: NA; j_gene: TRBJ2-1; v_gene: TRBV4-3; CDR3aa: CASSRTRTSEGNEQFF; CDR3nt: TGCGCCAGCAGCCGAACCCGGACTAGTGAAGGCAATGAGCAGTTCTTC
d_gene: NA; abundance: few; j_gene: TRBJ2-3; v_gene: TRBV6-2/TRBV6-3; CDR3aa: CASSGPGSTDTQYF; CDR3nt: TGTGCCAGCAGTGGCCCTGGCAGCACAGATACGCAGTATTTT
d_gene: NA; abundance: NA; j_gene: TRBJ2-5; v_gene: TRBV7-2; CDR3aa: CASSRSGEETQYF; CDR3nt: TGTGCCAGCAGCCGCTCGGGAGAAGAGACCCAGTACTTC
d_gene: TRBD2; abundance: NA; j_gene: TRBJ2-2; v_gene: TRBV10-3; CDR3aa: CAIRIAGATGELFF; CDR3nt: TGTGCCATCAGAATAGCGGGAGCCACCGGGGAGCTGTTTTTT
d_gene: TRBD2; abundance: few; j_gene: TRBJ2-7; v_gene: TRBV7-9; CDR3aa: CASSSGATYEQYF; CDR3nt: TGTGCCAGCAGCAGCGGGGCTACCTACGAGCAGTACTTC
d_gene: TRBD2; abundance: NA; j_gene: TRBJ2-3; v_gene: TRBV12-3/TRBV12-4; CDR3aa: CASTQTSGSWVSTDTQYF; CDR3nt: TGTGCCAGCACTCAGACTAGCGGGAGCTGGGTCAGCACAGATACGCAGTATTTT
d_gene: TRBD2; abundance: NA; j_gene: TRBJ2-7; v_gene: TRBV5-4; CDR3aa: CASSSATSGSYEQYF; CDR3nt: TGTGCCAGCAGCTCCGCGACTAGCGGGAGTTACGAGCAGTACTTC
d_gene: NA; abundance: NA; j_gene: TRBJ2-1; v_gene: TRBV7-9; CDR3aa: CASSLPSWGEQFF; CDR3nt: TGTGCCAGCAGTTTACCCTCCTGGGGTGAGCAGTTCTTC
d_gene: NA; abundance: few; j_gene: TRBJ1-1; v_gene: TRBV5-1; CDR3aa: CASSPQSPVNTEAFF; CDR3nt: TGCGCCAGCAGCCCCCAGTCTCCAGTGAACACTGAAGCTTTCTTT
d_gene: NA; abundance: NA; j_gene: TRBJ2-7; v_gene: TRBV7-2; CDR3aa: CASSIAAAYEQYF; CDR3nt: TGTGCCAGCAGCATCGCAGCGGCCTACGAGCAGTACTTC
d_gene: NA; abundance: NA; j_gene: TRBJ2-7; v_gene: TRBV9; CDR3aa: CASSVGQRGYEQYF; CDR3nt: TGTGCCAGCAGCGTGGGGCAAAGGGGCTACGAGCAGTACTTC
d_gene: TRBD1; abundance: NA; j_gene: TRBJ1-2; v_gene: TRBV3-1; CDR3aa: CASSQAGQHYGYTF; CDR3nt: TGTGCCAGCAGCCAGGCGGGACAGCACTATGGCTACACCTTC
d_gene: TRBD1; abundance: many; j_gene: TRBJ2-1; v_gene: TRBV20-1; CDR3aa: CSAQDPGQGGNEQFF; CDR3nt: TGCAGTGCGCAAGATCCGGGACAGGGGGGCAATGAGCAGTTCTTC
d_gene: NA; abundance: NA; j_gene: TRBJ1-1; v_gene: TRBV12-3/TRBV12-4; CDR3aa: CASRDTGFTEAFF; CDR3nt: TGTGCCAGCAGGGACACAGGGTTCACTGAAGCTTTCTTT
d_gene: TRBD2; abundance: NA; j_gene: TRBJ2-3; v_gene: TRBV18; CDR3aa: CASSLSGLIAGQLTRTDTQYF; CDR3nt: TGTGCCAGCTCACTCTCCGGCCTAATAGCGGGACAATTAACTCGCACAGATACGCAGTATTTT
d_gene: TRBD2; abundance: NA; j_gene: TRBJ2-2; v_gene: TRBV24-1; CDR3aa: CATSDPSGSETGELFF; CDR3nt: TGTGCCACCAGTGATCCGAGCGGGAGTGAGACCGGGGAGCTGTTTTTT
d_gene: NA; abundance: few; j_gene: TRBJ1-4; v_gene: TRBV6-2/TRBV6-3; CDR3aa: CASSSSDGDEKLFF; CDR3nt: TGTGCCAGCAGCTCCTCGGACGGGGATGAAAAACTGTTTTTT
d_gene: TRBD2; abundance: NA; j_gene: TRBJ2-6; v_gene: TRBV20-1; CDR3aa: CSARGGSSGANVLTF; CDR3nt: TGCAGTGCTAGGGGCGGGAGCTCTGGGGCCAACGTCCTGACTTTC
d_gene: TRBD2; abundance: NA; j_gene: TRBJ2-1; v_gene: TRBV6-1; CDR3aa: CASRVLRTGGGNEQFF; CDR3nt: TGTGCCAGCAGGGTTCTTAGGACGGGAGGAGGCAATGAGCAGTTCTTC
d_gene: TRBD2; abundance: NA; j_gene: TRBJ2-7; v_gene: TRBV12-3/TRBV12-4; CDR3aa: CASSSQGLATDQYYEQYF; CDR3nt: TGTGCCAGCAGTTCGCAGGGACTAGCCACAGATCAGTACTACGAGCAGTACTTC
d_gene: NA; abundance: NA; j_gene: TRBJ1-1; v_gene: TRBV12-3/TRBV12-4; CDR3aa: CASTLKGDNTEAFF; CDR3nt: TGTGCCAGCACTTTAAAGGGGGACAACACTGAAGCTTTCTTT
d_gene: NA; abundance: few; j_gene: TRBJ1-4; v_gene: TRBV20-1; CDR3aa: CSAPRAGALDEKLFF; CDR3nt: TGCAGTGCCCCCCGAGCAGGGGCTCTGGATGAAAAACTGTTTTTT
d_gene: NA; abundance: few; j_gene: TRBJ2-7; v_gene: TRBV5-4; CDR3aa: CASSQGDLRSSYEQYF; CDR3nt: TGTGCCAGCAGCCAAGGGGACCTAAGGAGCTCCTACGAGCAGTACTTC
d_gene: NA; abundance: many; j_gene: TRBJ2-7; v_gene: TRBV6-1; CDR3aa: CASNTYRSSFSYEQYF; CDR3nt: TGTGCCAGCAACACTTATCGGTCATCGTTCTCCTACGAGCAGTACTTC
d_gene: NA; abundance: NA; j_gene: TRBJ2-1; v_gene: TRBV24-1; CDR3aa: CATGDWDNEQFF; CDR3nt: TGTGCCACCGGGGACTGGGACAATGAGCAGTTCTTC
d_gene: TRBD1; abundance: many; j_gene: TRBJ1-6; v_gene: TRBV7-2; CDR3aa: CASMHPGTGSGNSPLHF; CDR3nt: TGTGCCAGCATGCACCCCGGGACAGGTTCGGGTAATTCACCCCTCCACTTT
d_gene: NA; abundance: few; j_gene: TRBJ2-3; v_gene: TRBV30; CDR3aa: CAWSKGQTLPWDTQYF; CDR3nt: TGTGCCTGGTCCAAAGGACAGACTCTACCATGGGATACGCAGTATTTT
d_gene: NA; abundance: few; j_gene: TRBJ2-7; v_gene: TRBV7-9; CDR3aa: CASSFEGTRALHEQYF; CDR3nt: TGTGCCAGCAGCTTCGAAGGGACCCGGGCCCTCCACGAGCAGTACTTC
d_gene: TRBD1; abundance: few; j_gene: TRBJ2-3; v_gene: TRBV29-1; CDR3aa: CSVATGVDTQYF; CDR3nt: TGCAGCGTGGCGACAGGGGTAGATACGCAGTATTTT
d_gene: TRBD2; abundance: few; j_gene: TRBJ2-7; v_gene: TRBV2; CDR3aa: CASRAGTSGGEGYF; CDR3nt: TGTGCCAGCAGAGCCGGGACTAGCGGTGGGGAAGGGTACTTC
d_gene: TRBD1; abundance: NA; j_gene: TRBJ1-2; v_gene: TRBV12-3/TRBV12-4; CDR3aa: CASSPTGGSGYTF; CDR3nt: TGTGCCAGCAGTCCTACAGGGGGCAGTGGCTACACCTTC
d_gene: NA; abundance: NA; j_gene: TRBJ2-7; v_gene: TRBV7-6; CDR3aa: CASSVYRAPTYEQYF; CDR3nt: TGTGCCAGCAGCGTTTACAGGGCGCCTACCTACGAGCAGTACTTC
d_gene: TRBD1; abundance: few; j_gene: TRBJ1-5; v_gene: TRBV5-1; CDR3aa: CASREGTGGNQPQHF; CDR3nt: TGCGCCAGCAGGGAGGGGACAGGGGGCAATCAGCCCCAGCATTTT